The clone carrying this TCR beta chain appeared once. Its target is not known. This sample is part of a study of cytomegalovirus exposure and HLA in healthy donors. Overall study results and limits: Per published accounts, TCR beta sequences correctly predicted the HLA-A and HLA-B alleles of most subjects.

It was with 60 Vbeta and 13 Jbeta primers that the PCR ran. Libraries were prepared by immunoSEQ multiplex PCR; TCRdb keeps only in-frame clonotypes and omits some of them. In the table there are around 220,000 clones, roughly 85% of which are singletons. CDR3 length equals 13 residues. The V end lost 6 bases, the J end lost 3 bases, and 11 bases lay between the germline ends. In germline, CDR1 is MDHEN, CDR2 SYDVKM. Source material: PBMCs. The sequence was collected from a man aged 18-30 years in good health and CMV-seronegative. The rearrangement uses TRBV28 and TRBJ1-2, with D possibly TRBD1 on 6 matching bases. The CDR3 loop reads CASRLGADYGYTF. The CDR3 DNA follows: TGTGCCAGCAGGCTGGGGGCCGACTATGGCTACACCTTC.